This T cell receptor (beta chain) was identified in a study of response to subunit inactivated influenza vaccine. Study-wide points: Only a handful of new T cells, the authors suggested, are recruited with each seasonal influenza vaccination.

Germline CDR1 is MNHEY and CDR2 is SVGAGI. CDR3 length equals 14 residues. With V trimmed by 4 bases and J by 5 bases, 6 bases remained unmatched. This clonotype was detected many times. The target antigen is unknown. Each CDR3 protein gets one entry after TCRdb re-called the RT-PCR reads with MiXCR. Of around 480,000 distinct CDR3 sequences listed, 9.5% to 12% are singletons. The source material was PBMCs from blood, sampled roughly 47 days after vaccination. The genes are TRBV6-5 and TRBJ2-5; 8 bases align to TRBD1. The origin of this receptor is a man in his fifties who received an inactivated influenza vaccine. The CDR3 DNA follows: TGTGCCAGCAGTTCCGGACAGGGATCGGAGACCCAGTACTTC. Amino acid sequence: CASSSGQGSETQYF.